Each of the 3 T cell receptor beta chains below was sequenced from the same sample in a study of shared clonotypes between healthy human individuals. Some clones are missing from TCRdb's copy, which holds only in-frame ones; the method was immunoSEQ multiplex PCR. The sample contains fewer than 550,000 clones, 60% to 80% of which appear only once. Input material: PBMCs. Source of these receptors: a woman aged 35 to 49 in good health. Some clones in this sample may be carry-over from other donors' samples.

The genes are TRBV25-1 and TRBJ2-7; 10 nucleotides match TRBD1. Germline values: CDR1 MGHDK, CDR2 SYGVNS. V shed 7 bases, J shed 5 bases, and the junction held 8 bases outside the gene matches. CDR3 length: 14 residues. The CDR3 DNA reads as TGTGCCAGCAAGGGGACAGGGGCAGTTCACGAGCAGTACTTC. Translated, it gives CASKGTGAVHEQYF.

CDR3 sequence: CASSLAGQNYSPLHF. The CDR3 DNA is TGCGCCAGCAGCTTGGCGGGACAGAACTATTCACCCCTCCACTTT. The chain employs TRBV5-1 and TRBJ1-6; 7 bases map to TRBD1. The V gene's germline CDR1 is SGHRS and CDR2 YFSETQ. This CDR3 contains 15 residues. After removal of 0 bases from V and 8 bases from J, the junction contained 5 bases not matched to a gene.

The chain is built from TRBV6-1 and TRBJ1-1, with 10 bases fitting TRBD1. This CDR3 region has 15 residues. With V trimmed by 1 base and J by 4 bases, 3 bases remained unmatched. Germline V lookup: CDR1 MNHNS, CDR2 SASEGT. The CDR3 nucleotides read TGTGCCAGCAGTGAAGTGGACAGGGGGGTCACTGAAGCTTTCTTT. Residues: CASSEVDRGVTEAFF.